These 4 T cell receptor beta chains originate from one sample sequenced in a study of beta chain features in type 1 diabetes. Study observations and caveats: Patients with Type 1 diabetes showed moderately but significantly shorter TCRB CDR3s in all four CD4+ subsets.

Which antigens these TCRs recognize remains unknown. Expressed TCRB transcripts were sequenced after all isolated RNA was converted to cDNA. The method was immunoSEQ multiplex PCR; TCRdb's version includes in-frame clones alone and lacks a portion of them. Found here are roughly 340,000 clones, over 9.5% of them singletons; the top ten hold approximately 0.01%. Sequenced: naive CD4+ T cells from blood. These receptors were taken from a woman aged 18 to 35 with type 1 diabetes.

The V call is TRBV14, the J call TRBJ1-1; D unclear. The CDR3 spans 13 residues. The V gene's germline CDR1 is SGHDN and CDR2 FVKESK. Trimming removed 4 bases from V and 13 bases from J, with 19 bases in between. Here the CDR3 reads CASSPRVRGNLFF. The CDR3 DNA reads TGTGCCAGCAGCCCCCGAGTCCGGGGTAACCTTTTCTTT.

This clone turned up a few times. The rearrangement links TRBV29-1 to TRBJ2-1; tentatively, D is TRBD1 (5 bases). Trimming pared 7 bases from V and 9 bases from J, leaving 10 bases between. The CDR3 runs 10 residues. From germline, CDR1 is SQVTM and CDR2 ANQGSEA. CDR3 amino acids: CSAAQGEQFF. The CDR3 DNA reads as TGCAGCGCCGCGCAGGGTGAGCAGTTCTTC.

This clone was found a few times. CDR3 bases: TGTGCCACCGACCGGGGGGCCCCCGGGGCCAACGTCCTGACTTTC. Amino acid sequence: CATDRGAPGANVLTF. The V call is TRBV15, the J call TRBJ2-6; possibly TRBD2 for D (7 bases). This CDR3 spans 15 amino acids. CDR1 LNHNV and CDR2 YYDKDF come from the germline V gene (reference sequence). With 8 bases removed from V and 4 bases from J, the gap between germline ends came to 15 bases.

Written as DNA, the CDR3 is TGTGCCAGCTCTGACAGGGGAAACTATGGCTACACCTTC. This translates into CASSDRGNYGYTF. The chain recombines TRBV27 with TRBJ1-2; 8 bases align to TRBD1. CDR3 length equals 13 residues. Germline CDR1 and CDR2: MNHEY and SMNVEV (reference sequence). J lost 2 bases, V lost 8 bases, and 4 bases had no gene match.